These 27 T cell receptor beta chains came from one sample sequenced in a study of shared clonotypes between healthy human individuals. The repertoire was sequenced with immunoSEQ multiplex PCR; TCRdb's copy has only in-frame clones and lacks some. The sample lists hundreds of thousands of clones; 73% were seen once. Sequenced input: memory CD4+ T cells sorted from blood. The subset was: CD45RA-negative fraction. These receptor sequences come from a young man in good health.

This clone was counted only a few times. The genes are TRBV6-5 and TRBJ2-1; 12 bases fit TRBD1. The CDR3 length is 14 residues. J lost 8 bases, V lost 4 bases, and 3 bases had no gene match. CDR1 MNHEY and CDR2 SVGAGI come from the germline V gene. The CDR3 region is CASSWDRGRDEQFF. CDR3 in DNA: TGTGCCAGCAGTTGGGACAGGGGGCGAGATGAGCAGTTCTTC.

The chain has TRBV7-2 and TRBJ2-3; TRBD1 agrees at 8 bases. CDR1 is SGHTA and CDR2 is FQGNSA in the germline V gene. V was pared by 3 bases and J by 12 bases, with 5 bases of the junction left unmatched. CDR3 length: 12 residues. Here the CDR3 DNA reads TGTGCCAGCAGCTTCGACAGGGGTGGACAGTATTTT. Residues: CASSFDRGGQYF.

The chain couples TRBV27 to TRBJ2-1, with D possibly being TRBD1 (5 bases). V gave up 5 bases and J gave up 9 bases, with 14 bases separating them. From germline, CDR1 is MNHEY and CDR2 SMNVEV (reference sequence). CDR3 length: 13 amino acids. The CDR3 coding sequence is TGTGCCAGCAGTGCAACAGGCCCTGCTGAGCAGTTCTTC. Its protein is CASSATGPAEQFF.

The rearrangement uses TRBV2 and TRBJ2-7, with 7 bases aligning to TRBD1. The CDR3 loop spans 13 amino acids. Germline V gene sequence: CDR1 SNHLY, CDR2 FYNNEI. The V and J ends lost 9 bases and 2 bases, in that order; junction bases with no gene match: 7. The CDR3 protein is CASWAGGTYEQYF. The CDR3 region has the DNA TGTGCCAGTTGGGCAGGGGGTACCTACGAGCAGTACTTC. Combining the CDR3 with reference TRBV2 and TRBJ2-7 gives the whole variable domain EPEVTQTPSHQVTQMGQEVILRCVPISNHLYFYWYRQILGQKVEFLVSFYNNEISEKSEIFDDQFSVERPDGSNFTLKIRSTKLEDSAMYFCASWAGGTYEQYFGPGTRLTVT.

This clone has at least ten counts. The rearrangement links TRBV5-6 to TRBJ2-5; D perhaps matches TRBD1 (5 bases). Germline V CDR1 and CDR2: SGHDT, YYEEEE. With 2 bases removed from V and 1 base from J, the gap between germline ends came to 9 bases. This CDR3 has 14 amino acids. CDR3 bases: TGTGCCAGCAGCTTCGTCCAGGGCCAAGAGACCCAGTACTTC. This translates into CASSFVQGQETQYF.

CDR3 sequence: CATSRGDRGETQYF. In DNA, the CDR3 is TGTGCCACCAGCAGAGGGGACAGGGGAGAGACCCAGTACTTC. J is TRBJ2-5 and V is TRBV15; TRBD1 matches 10 bases. This CDR3 has 14 amino acids. J gave up 4 bases and V 1 base, and 0 bases lay outside the gene matches. Germline lookup yields CDR1 LNHNV and CDR2 YYDKDF (reference sequence).

The rearrangement joins TRBV28 to TRBJ2-1; 7 bases fit TRBD2. The CDR3 totals 14 residues. V gave up 5 bases and J gave up 4 bases; unmatched junction bases: 5. Germline V CDR1 and CDR2: MDHEN, SYDVKM. The CDR3 region has the DNA TGTGCCAGCAGTCGAGGGACTATTTACAATGAGCAGTTCTTC. Protein product: CASSRGTIYNEQFF.

In this sample, this clone turned up many times. The same CDR3 also results from other DNA sequences found in this sample. The gene calls are TRBV27 and TRBJ2-7; D perhaps matches TRBD2 (5 bases). V dropped 5 bases and J dropped 7 bases, with 18 bases sitting between them. The V gene's germline CDR1 is MNHEY and CDR2 SMNVEV (reference sequence). The CDR3 spans 14 residues. The CDR3, as DNA: TGTGCCAGCAGTCACGTACGGGGAAAGGGAGAGCAGTACTTC. Encoded protein: CASSHVRGKGEQYF.

Comments on this clone: The sample holds other DNA sequences that translate to the same CDR3. The chain carries TRBV15 and TRBJ2-3; D remains unclear. The CDR3 consists of 12 residues. V was trimmed by 5 bases and J by 0 bases, leaving 3 bases between them. Germline CDR1 reads LNHNV; CDR2 reads YYDKDF (reference sequence). The CDR3 sequence: CATSASTDTQYF. The CDR3 coding sequence is TGTGCCACCAGCGCTAGCACAGATACGCAGTATTTT.

The chain uses TRBV11-3 and TRBJ2-5; 9 bases line up with TRBD2. The ends lost 1 base at V and 4 bases at J; junction bases unmatched: 4. The germline gives CDR1 SGHNT, CDR2 YENEEA. The CDR3 is 15 amino acids. CDR3: CASSLGAGGGETQYF. The CDR3 DNA reads TGTGCCAGCAGCTTAGGAGCGGGAGGTGGAGAGACCCAGTACTTC.

The chain has TRBV9 and TRBJ1-1, with D uncertain. CDR1 and CDR2 from the germline V gene are SGDLS and YYNGEE. The CDR3 is 14 residues long. V was clipped by 3 bases and J by 2 bases, with 11 bases between them. This CDR3 is CASSAPVSNTEAFF. CDR3 in DNA: TGTGCCAGCAGCGCCCCAGTTTCCAACACTGAAGCTTTCTTT. The complete variable domain, with remaining parts taken from reference TRBV9 and TRBJ1-1, reads DSGVTQTPKHLITATGQRVTLRCSPRSGDLSVYWYQQSLDQGLQFLIQYYNGEERAKGNILERFSAQQFPDLHSELNLSSLELGDSALYFCASSAPVSNTEAFFGQGTRLTVV.

V gene TRBV6-5 combines with J gene TRBJ1-4; maybe TRBD1 (5 bases). Germline V lookup: CDR1 MNHEY, CDR2 SVGAGI. V was clipped by 5 bases and J by 8 bases, with 18 bases between them. CDR3 length: 15 amino acids. As DNA, the CDR3 is TGTGCCAGCAGTACCGGGACGGCCATGTCAGAAAAACTGTTTTTT. Its protein product is CASSTGTAMSEKLFF.

The chain combines TRBV5-1 with TRBJ1-1, with D hard to call. The CDR3 has 17 amino acids. V was cut by 0 bases and J by 0 bases, with 15 bases left in between. CDR1 and CDR2 (germline): SGHRS, YFSETQ. CDR3: CASSLALTGNMNTEAFF. As DNA, the CDR3 is TGCGCCAGCAGCTTGGCTCTTACGGGGAACATGAACACTGAAGCTTTCTTT.

The chain recombines TRBV29-1 with TRBJ2-2, with D possibly matching TRBD2 (5 bases). CDR3 size: 14 residues. V was shortened by 5 bases and J by 7 bases, with 17 bases between the two germline ends. Per the germline V gene, CDR1 is SQVTM and CDR2 is ANQGSEA. The CDR3 region has the DNA TGCAGCGTTCTAGGAGGCCGAGGAAACGGGGAGCTGTTTTTT. Protein: CSVLGGRGNGELFF.

This clone was detected only once. The chain joins TRBV5-1 to TRBJ2-1; 12 bases are a match to TRBD2. J gave up 1 base and V 7 bases, and 12 bases lay outside the gene matches. This CDR3 has 18 amino acids. Germline V gene sequence: CDR1 SGHRS, CDR2 YFSETQ. The chain's CDR3 is CASRGAELAGGSYNEQFF. CDR3 nucleotides: TGCGCCAGCCGAGGGGCCGAACTAGCGGGAGGATCCTACAATGAGCAGTTCTTC.

The chain is built from TRBV7-9 and TRBJ2-2, with D uncertain. V lost 1 base, J lost 3 bases, and 6 bases lay in between. This CDR3 is 14 amino acids long. CDR1 and CDR2 (germline): SEHNR, FQNEAQ (reference sequence). CDR3 bases: TGTGCCAGCAGCTTAGACGGAGACACCGGGGAGCTGTTTTTT. Its protein is CASSLDGDTGELFF.

This clone appeared a few times. The chain couples TRBV5-6 to TRBJ2-7; weak D call: TRBD1 (5 bases). Germline CDR1 reads SGHDT; CDR2 reads YYEEEE. Trimming took 4 bases from V and 3 from J, leaving 11 bases between them. This CDR3 has 13 residues. The CDR3 DNA sequence: TGTGCCAGCAGCAAAACAGGAATCTACGAGCAGTACTTC. Residues: CASSKTGIYEQYF. The whole variable domain, remainder taken from reference TRBV5-6 and TRBJ2-7, is DAGVTQSPTHLIKTRGQQVTLRCSPKSGHDTVSWYQQALGQGPQFIFQYYEEEERQRGNFPDRFSGHQFPNYSSELNVNALLLGDSALYLCASSKTGIYEQYFGPGTRLTVT.

This clone has more than one count but fewer than ten. The chain recombines TRBV19 with TRBJ2-1, with D possibly TRBD2 on 6 matching bases. Trimming removed 4 bases from V and 3 bases from J, with 16 bases in between. The CDR3 loop spans 16 amino acids. Germline V gene data show CDR1 as LNHDA and CDR2 as SQIVND (reference sequence). The chain's CDR3 is CASSTSQLANYNEQFF. The CDR3 bases are TGTGCCAGTAGTACCTCCCAACTAGCTAACTACAATGAGCAGTTCTTC.

The V and J genes are TRBV27 and TRBJ2-7; TRBD2 agrees at 10 bases. The CDR3 is 14 amino acids. The trim removed 8 bases at V and 6 bases at J, leaving 10 bases unmatched. Germline V gene lookup returns CDR1 MNHEY and CDR2 SMNVEV (reference sequence). The CDR3 spells CASQYSGRTTEQYF. CDR3 DNA sequence: TGTGCCAGCCAATATAGCGGGAGGACTACCGAGCAGTACTTC.

The rearrangement joins TRBV9 to TRBJ1-1, with D tentatively TRBD1 (5 bases). The CDR3 spans 16 residues. V shed 3 bases and J shed 1 base, with 16 bases lying between them. Germline assignment: CDR1 SGDLS and CDR2 YYNGEE. The CDR3 loop is CASSANPGRKNTEAFF. CDR3 nucleotide sequence: TGTGCCAGCAGCGCCAACCCGGGACGAAAGAACACTGAAGCTTTCTTT.

This clone was counted a few times. The gene calls are TRBV7-6 and TRBJ2-7; 7 positions match TRBD2. Germline CDR1 and CDR2: SGHVS and FNYEAQ. The CDR3 contains 16 residues. With V trimmed by 1 base and J by 2 bases, 8 bases remained unmatched. For the CDR3, the DNA is TGTGCCAGCAGCTTAGTGCCTAGCGGTCCAGCCTACGAGCAGTACTTC. Amino acid sequence: CASSLVPSGPAYEQYF.

The V call is TRBV7-6, the J call TRBJ2-5, with TRBD1 matching over 8 bases. CDR1 is SGHVS, CDR2 FNYEAQ, per germline. V lost 2 bases and J lost 3; bases outside the gene matches: 5. The CDR3 consists of 15 residues. The CDR3 DNA sequence: TGTGCCAGCAGCTTACTAACAGGGGGGAAAGAGACCCAGTACTTC. This encodes CASSLLTGGKETQYF.

The genes are TRBV21-1 and TRBJ2-7; the DNA was not used to check the table's D call, TRBD1. TRBV21-1 has pseudogene status. The CDR3 sequence is 13 residues long. The CDR3 here is CASRIDIHYEQYF. For the CDR3, the DNA is TGTGCCAGCAGGATCGACATCCACTACGAGCAGTACTTC.

The gene calls are TRBV29-1 and TRBJ1-3, with D tentatively TRBD1 (6 bases). Germline V gene sequence: CDR1 SQVTM, CDR2 ANQGSEA. V lost 7 bases and J lost 3, with 16 bases in between. CDR3 length: 14 amino acids. The CDR3 sequence: CSAAGTRGGNTIYF. In DNA form, the CDR3 reads TGCAGCGCAGCCGGGACAAGGGGTGGAAACACCATATATTTT.

The DNA of the CDR3 is TGTGCCAGCAGTGAAGGATGGGGGGGGCTAGAAGCTTTCTTT. It encodes CASSEGWGGLEAFF. The genes are TRBV6-1 and TRBJ1-1; tentatively, D is TRBD1 (6 bases). This CDR3 is built from 14 residues. The germline CDR1 and CDR2 sequences are MNHNS and SASEGT. Trimming removed 1 base at V and 8 bases at J, with 14 bases between.

This clone came up once. This chain connects TRBV2 to TRBJ2-3; D is ambiguous. The CDR3 spans 14 residues. The germline V and J ends were trimmed by 1 base and 1 base, with 6 bases remaining between them. Germline CDR1 and CDR2: SNHLY and FYNNEI. The CDR3 DNA is TGTGCCAGCAGTGAAGTCCAGGGCACAGATACGCAGTATTTT. Amino acid sequence: CASSEVQGTDTQYF.

The chain joins TRBV6-5 to TRBJ2-5; 8 nucleotides align to TRBD1. Per germline, CDR1 MNHEY and CDR2 SVGAGI. The CDR3 loop spans 14 amino acids. V lost 6 bases to trimming and J lost 7 bases; unmatched junction nucleotides: 10. The DNA for the CDR3 is TGTGCCAGCAGCCCGGGACAGGCAAAGGGGACCCAGTACTTC. It is translated as CASSPGQAKGTQYF.